The T cell receptor beta chain under discussion was sequenced for a study of tumor and adjacent non-tumor tissue in lung cancer. Details on this clonotype: The target antigen is unknown. Its ends do not fully match the called genes, so a read error is possible.

No cell sorting was done before RNA was extracted from the tissue. Between August and November 2014, newly diagnosed, chemotherapy-naive lung cancer patients underwent thoracic surgery in China. Study outcomes and limitations: Compared with tumor, normal lung showed significantly lower TCR diversity. Normal lung showed higher cumulative top 100 clone frequency than tumor.

The library came from three nested PCR rounds adapted from ARM-PCR protocols. TCRdb reprocessed the multiplex PCR reads with MiXCR, giving one entry per CDR3 protein. Of tens of thousands of distinct CDR3 sequences in the sample, roughly 72% were seen once. Germline CDR1 reads SQVTM; CDR2 reads ANQGSEA. The CDR3 covers 15 residues. The receptor's source is a woman in her thirties or forties with non-small cell lung cancer. The chain has TRBV29-1 and TRBJ2-7, with TRBD2 identical over 8 bases. The sequenced material came from lung tumor tissue. The CDR3 sequence: CSALRSGGSSYEHYF. The CDR3 nucleotides are TGCAGCGCCTTAAGGTCGGGGGGGAGCTCCTACGAGCACTACTTC.